The clone carrying this T cell receptor (beta chain) appeared once. These data come from a study of shared T cell receptors in the human thymus. TCRdb keeps only in-frame clones here, not all; method: immunoSEQ multiplex PCR. This table has hundreds of thousands of clones, around 87% appearing once. V trimming: 6 bases; J trimming: 1 base; junction bases outside the gene matches: 8. Germline CDR1 reads SNHLY; CDR2 reads FYNNEI. This CDR3 is 16 amino acids long. These same records also appear under a second study, on human thymus T cells. Per that paper: Having surgery to correct congenital heart defects, healthy Finnish infants acted as the donors. Thymic samples were excised during corrective heart operations.

V is TRBV2 and J is TRBJ2-7; TRBD2 agrees at 11 bases. The sequencing input was thymocytes. This TCR was sampled from a boy younger than two with a congenital heart defect. The CDR3 DNA sequence: TGTGCCAGCAGGCGCGAGACTAGCGGGACTTCCTACGAGCAGTACTTC. Its protein product is CASRRETSGTSYEQYF. The variable domain in full, with the rest retrieved from reference TRBV2 and TRBJ2-7, is EPEVTQTPSHQVTQMGQEVILRCVPISNHLYFYWYRQILGQKVEFLVSFYNNEISEKSEIFDDQFSVERPDGSNFTLKIRSTKLEDSAMYFCASRRETSGTSYEQYFGPGTRLTVT.